These 14 T cell receptor beta chains were sequenced from one sample in a study of OX40 agonist ivuxolimab in advanced cancers. Assay used: immunoSEQ multiplex PCR; TCRdb lists only in-frame clones, some missing. The sample lists tens of thousands of clones; approximately 90% were seen once. The sample here was CD4+ or CD8+ T cells sorted from blood, taken in a trial of the OX40 agonist ivuxolimab. These receptors were obtained from an adult with an advanced solid tumor such as melanoma, head and neck, liver or kidney cancer.

This chain's CDR3 is CATSRDRGAPAFF. CDR3 DNA sequence: TGTGCCACCAGCAGAGACAGGGGCGCACCAGCTTTCTTT. The chain has TRBV15 and TRBJ1-1, with D possibly TRBD1 on 6 matching bases. The CDR3 spans 13 residues. The ends were cut back, 0 bases at V and 10 bases at J, with 12 bases in the middle. Germline-derived CDR1 and CDR2 are LNHNV and YYDKDF (reference sequence). The full variable domain, its missing parts supplied by reference TRBV15 and TRBJ1-1, is DAMVIQNPRYQVTQFGKPVTLSCSQTLNHNVMYWYQQKSSQAPKLLFHYYDKDFNNEADTPDNFQSRRPNTSFCFLDIRSPGLGDTAMYLCATSRDRGAPAFFGQGTRLTVV.

V and J are TRBV18 and TRBJ2-2; 12 nucleotides agree with TRBD1. The ends lost 6 bases at V and 6 bases at J; junction bases unmatched: 5. Germline V gene sequence: CDR1 KGHSH, CDR2 LQKENI. CDR3 length: 15 amino acids. The CDR3 is CASSARDRGPGELFF. In DNA, the CDR3 is TGTGCCAGCTCGGCCCGGGACAGGGGGCCCGGGGAGCTGTTTTTT.

The chain combines TRBV7-9 with TRBJ2-7; D uncertain. CDR1 is SEHNR, CDR2 FQNEAQ, per germline (reference sequence). The ends were cut back, 5 bases at V and 0 bases at J, with 11 bases in the middle. The CDR3 has 14 residues. CDR3 nucleotides: TGTGCCAGCAGCCGACACAGTCTCTCCTACGAGCAGTACTTC. It encodes CASSRHSLSYEQYF.

The chain is built from TRBV10-3 and TRBJ2-2; 7 bases align to TRBD1. Germline V gene data show CDR1 as ENHRY and CDR2 as SYGVKD. CDR3 size: 15 residues. Trimming at V came to 10 bases and at J to 3 bases, leaving 11 bases not matched to a gene. The CDR3 coding sequence is TGTGCCACCAGGAAAGGGGGCGCGGACACCGGGGAGCTGTTTTTT. This translates into CATRKGGADTGELFF.

This chain uses TRBV7-9 with TRBJ2-1; the D is unclear. The ends were cut back, 2 bases at V and 8 bases at J, with 7 bases in the middle. There are 12 residues in the CDR3. Germline V gives CDR1 SEHNR, CDR2 FQNEAQ (reference sequence). The CDR3 spells CASSLSGDEQFF. The CDR3 region has the DNA TGTGCCAGCAGCTTATCAGGAGATGAGCAGTTCTTC.

The J gene is TRBJ1-2, the V gene TRBV6-5; TRBD1 aligns across 7 bases. Germline lookup yields CDR1 MNHEY and CDR2 SVGAGI. The CDR3 covers 14 residues. Trimming took 4 bases from V and 12 from J; bases not matched to a gene: 14. The CDR3 here is CASSSVTGSLAHTF. CDR3 DNA sequence: TGTGCCAGCAGTTCCGTGACAGGGTCCTTGGCGCACACCTTC.

This clone was recorded once. This chain's CDR3 is CASSIDRELNEQFF. DNA of the CDR3: TGTGCCAGTAGTATAGATCGGGAGCTCAATGAGCAGTTCTTC. V and J are TRBV19 and TRBJ2-1, with D tentatively TRBD2 (6 bases). The length of the CDR3 is 14 residues. The germline V gene encodes CDR1 LNHDA and CDR2 SQIVND (reference sequence). Trimming took off 0 bases at V and 6 bases at J, with 9 bases between the two ends. Drawing the rest from reference TRBV19 and TRBJ2-1, the complete variable domain is DGGITQSPKYLFRKEGQNVTLSCEQNLNHDAMYWYRQDPGQGLRLIYYSQIVNDFQKGDIAEGYSVSREKKESFPLTVTSAQKNPTAFYLCASSIDRELNEQFFGPGTRLTVL.

V is TRBV7-3 and J is TRBJ2-1, with D uncertain. Germline CDR1 is SGHTA and CDR2 is FQGTGA. This CDR3 spans 11 amino acids. The ends were cut back, 3 bases at V and 8 bases at J, with 5 bases in the middle. The CDR3 DNA follows: TGTGCCAGCAGCTTCTCTGATGAGCAGTTCTTC. It codes for CASSFSDEQFF.

This chain links TRBV28 with TRBJ1-6, with no clear D. Looked up from germline, CDR1 is MDHEN and CDR2 is SYDVKM. The length of the CDR3 is 17 residues. The V and J ends lost 2 bases and 1 base respectively, with 12 bases between them. The CDR3: CASSLSGVRSYNSPLHF. The DNA of the CDR3 is TGTGCCAGCAGTTTAAGCGGGGTCAGATCCTATAATTCACCCCTCCACTTT.

The V call is TRBV4-1, the J call TRBJ2-1; TRBD2 might be the D (5 bases). Between the trimmed V and J ends, which lost 0 bases and 7 bases, there was a span of 13 bases. Germline CDR1 MGHRA, CDR2 YSYEKL. The CDR3 is 15 residues long. The CDR3 here is CASSQDGNRENEQFF. DNA for the CDR3: TGCGCCAGCAGCCAAGATGGTAATAGGGAGAATGAGCAGTTCTTC.

V is TRBV7-2 and J is TRBJ1-6; D possibly corresponds to TRBD1 (5 bases). The CDR3 is 14 amino acids. V was pared by 2 bases and J by 7 bases, with 9 bases between. CDR1 is SGHTA, CDR2 FQGNSA, per germline. This CDR3 reads CASSLRQGNSPLHF. DNA for the CDR3: TGTGCCAGCAGCTTACGGCAGGGAAATTCACCCCTCCACTTT.

This clone has more than one count but fewer than ten. The genes are TRBV27 and TRBJ2-1; tentatively, D is TRBD2 (6 bases). In germline, CDR1 is MNHEY, CDR2 SMNVEV (reference sequence). The length of the CDR3 is 15 residues. The V end was cut by 6 bases, the J end by 5 bases, with 17 bases between. CDR3 sequence (DNA): TGTGCCAGCAGCGACCTAGCGCGACCCAACAATGAGCAGTTCTTC. It specifies CASSDLARPNNEQFF.

This chain uses TRBV18 with TRBJ2-2; 10 nucleotides agree with TRBD2. Trimming removed 2 bases from V and 4 bases from J; junction bases left unmatched: 4. The CDR3 length is 16 residues. Germline CDR1 is KGHSH and CDR2 is LQKENI. As DNA, the CDR3 is TGTGCCAGCTCACCAACAAGCGGGAGGGGCACCGGGGAGCTGTTTTTT. Amino acid sequence: CASSPTSGRGTGELFF.

The chain couples TRBV6-1 to TRBJ2-5, with 7 bases lining up with TRBD2. Germline V lookup: CDR1 MNHNS, CDR2 SASEGT. The V segment lost 3 bases and the J segment 4 bases; nucleotides outside the gene matches: 5. The CDR3 contains 14 residues. The CDR3 protein is CASSEGGIGETQYF. The CDR3 DNA reads as TGTGCCAGCAGTGAGGGGGGGATAGGAGAGACCCAGTACTTC.